These T cell receptor beta chains were read from a single sample in a study of blood T cell repertoires in COVID-19. TCRdb keeps only in-frame clones here, not all; method: immunoSEQ multiplex PCR. The data show 450,000 to 600,000 clones, roughly 90% seen once. Sequencing used PBMCs or T cells enriched from blood (not recorded which). The source of these receptors is a woman between 18 and 29 years old who had recovered from COVID-19. The CDR3 runs from the conserved cysteine through the conserved F or W. A D gene is named only where the DNA matches it firmly. Clone size, where shown, is once, few, many, or a class for clones that have expanded.

. TRBJ1-5 . TRBV21-1 TGTGCCAACTCGCGGGGGGGAGGCCAGCCCCAGCATTTT CANSRGGGQPQHF
. TRBJ1-2 . TRBV21-1 TGTGCCAGCAGCAAAAGACAGGGGAGGTACTATGGCTACACCTTC CASSKRQGRYYGYTF
. TRBJ1-2 . TRBV12-3/TRBV12-4 TGTGCCAGCAGTTCGGGGATCTATGGCTACACCTTC CASSSGIYGYTF
once TRBJ1-1 . TRBV5-1 TGCGCCAGCAGCTTGGGTGTCCAAAACACTGAAGCTTTCTTT CASSLGVQNTEAFF
. TRBJ2-7 TRBD1 TRBV11-2 TGTGCCAGCAGCTGGACAGGGGTACGCGAGCAGTACTTC CASSWTGVREQYF
. TRBJ1-2 . TRBV2 TGTGCCAGCCACAGGTCCTATGGCTACACCTTC CASHRSYGYTF
. TRBJ1-1 . TRBV6-5 TGTGCCAGTAACAGGGAGTACACTGAAGCTTTCTTT CASNREYTEAFF
. TRBJ2-7 . TRBV23-1 TGCGCCAGATTGACAGACGCCTACGAGCAGTACTTC CARLTDAYEQYF
. TRBJ1-2 . TRBV27 TGTGCCAGCAGTTTTCGCAGGGTGGACTATGGCTACACCTTC CASSFRRVDYGYTF
. TRBJ2-3 TRBD1 TRBV11-1 TGTGCCAGCAGCTTGAACAGGGGCCCATCCACAGATACGCAGTATTTT CASSLNRGPSTDTQYF
. TRBJ1-2 . TRBV4-1 TGCGCCAGCAGCCTTATCCGGGACTTCACCTATGGCTACACCTTC CASSLIRDFTYGYTF
. TRBJ2-1 . TRBV30 TGTGCCTGGAGTATCGGAGGTAACAATGAGCAGTTCTTC CAWSIGGNNEQFF
. TRBJ2-5 . TRBV19 TGTGCCAGTAGAAGCGAAGAGACCCAGTACTTC CASRSEETQYF
. TRBJ1-2 . TRBV18 TGTGCCAGCTCACCCGACGCCCAGGGGGGCTACACCTTC CASSPDAQGGYTF
. TRBJ1-3 . TRBV29-1 TGCAGCGTTGAGAAACAGGGCAGAAACACCATATATTTT CSVEKQGRNTIYF
. TRBJ2-7 . TRBV9 TGTGCCAGCAGCGTAGAAGGCAGAGGCGAAGCCTACGAGCAGTACTTC CASSVEGRGEAYEQYF
. TRBJ1-4 . TRBV29-1 TGCAGCGTGATACAGACAACTAATGAAAAACTGTTTTTT CSVIQTTNEKLFF
. TRBJ2-3 . TRBV4-1 TGCGCCAGCAGCCAACCGCTAGGTATAGCCACAGATACGCAGTATTTT CASSQPLGIATDTQYF
. TRBJ1-2 . TRBV30 TGTGCCTGGAGTGTATCGAGAGGGAATGGCTACACCTTC CAWSVSRGNGYTF
once TRBJ1-6 . TRBV14 TGTGCCAGCAGCCGTGGACTGGGGGGTCATACCCCGGGCGCCTATAATTCACCCCTCCACTTT CASSRGLGGHTPGAYNSPLHF
. TRBJ2-5 TRBD2 TRBV30 TGTGCCTGGGGTCTGCTAGCGGAACAAGAGACCCAGTACTTC CAWGLLAEQETQYF
. TRBJ1-2 . TRBV11-2 TGTGCCAGCAGCTCTTGGACAGCCTATGGCTACACCTTC CASSSWTAYGYTF
. TRBJ2-6 . TRBV28 TGTGCCAGCAGTTTCGGACTTAAGCAGGCCAACGTCCTGACTTTC CASSFGLKQANVLTF
. TRBJ2-5 . TRBV19 TGTGCCAGTAGCAAAAGGGAGGGGGGACAAGAGACCCAGTACTTC CASSKREGGQETQYF
. TRBJ1-5 TRBD1 TRBV18 TGTGCCAGCTCACCACTCCGTCAGGGGGCGGGGCAGCCCCAGCATTTT CASSPLRQGAGQPQHF
. TRBJ2-1 . TRBV6-1 TGTGCCAGCAGTGAATGGGGGGGGGCCGTCTACAATGAGCAGTTCTTC CASSEWGGAVYNEQFF
. TRBJ2-3 TRBD2 TRBV4-1 TGCGCCAGCAGCCAAAAGCGGGGGGTCCGTAGCACAGATACGCAGTATTTT CASSQKRGVRSTDTQYF
. TRBJ1-1 . TRBV7-2 TGTGCCAGCAGCTCGCAGACAGGCCTGAACACTGAAGCTTTCTTT CASSSQTGLNTEAFF
. TRBJ2-7 TRBD1 TRBV2 TGTGCCAGCAGGGGGACAGGAATCCTCTACGAGCAGTACTTC CASRGTGILYEQYF
. TRBJ2-5 TRBD2 TRBV2 TGTGCCAGCAGTGTGGCGGGGGAGCAAGAGACCCAGTACTTC CASSVAGEQETQYF
. TRBJ1-5 . TRBV27 TGTGCCAGCAGTTCCTCCCTCAATCAGCCCCAGCATTTT CASSSSLNQPQHF
. TRBJ2-5 TRBD2 TRBV19 TGTGCCAGTAGCCGGGCGGGACTAGCTCAAGAGACCCAGTACTTC CASSRAGLAQETQYF
. TRBJ1-1 . TRBV28 TGTGCCAGCACCCCCCGGGACTATGAAGCTTTCTTT CASTPRDYEAFF
. TRBJ2-1 TRBD2 TRBV6-5 TGTGCCAGCAGATCGGGACTAGCGGAGAGCAATGAGCAGTTCTTC CASRSGLAESNEQFF
. TRBJ2-3 . TRBV5-6 TGTGCCAGCAGCTCTGCGACGGGTCTTGACACAGATACGCAGTATTTT CASSSATGLDTDTQYF
. TRBJ2-2 TRBD2 TRBV9 TGTGCCAGCAGACGGGGGGGTACGGGCACCGGGGAGCTGTTTTTT CASRRGGTGTGELFF
. TRBJ1-2 TRBD1 TRBV4-1 TGCGCCAGCAGCCAAGGGGACAGGGTGGGTGGCTACACCTTC CASSQGDRVGGYTF
. TRBJ2-1 . TRBV9 TGTGCCAGCAGCGCGACAGCGTGGAATGAGCAGTTCTTC CASSATAWNEQFF
few TRBJ2-7 . TRBV7-9 TGTGCCAGCAGCGCCAGGACAGTCTACGAGCAGTACTTC CASSARTVYEQYF
. TRBJ2-3 . TRBV11-2 TGTGCCAGCAGCTTTGGGGGGTTCACAGATACGCAGTATTTT CASSFGGFTDTQYF
. TRBJ1-2 TRBD1 TRBV5-1 TGCGCCAGCAGCTTGGAGGGACAGGGCCGAGGCTACACCTTC CASSLEGQGRGYTF